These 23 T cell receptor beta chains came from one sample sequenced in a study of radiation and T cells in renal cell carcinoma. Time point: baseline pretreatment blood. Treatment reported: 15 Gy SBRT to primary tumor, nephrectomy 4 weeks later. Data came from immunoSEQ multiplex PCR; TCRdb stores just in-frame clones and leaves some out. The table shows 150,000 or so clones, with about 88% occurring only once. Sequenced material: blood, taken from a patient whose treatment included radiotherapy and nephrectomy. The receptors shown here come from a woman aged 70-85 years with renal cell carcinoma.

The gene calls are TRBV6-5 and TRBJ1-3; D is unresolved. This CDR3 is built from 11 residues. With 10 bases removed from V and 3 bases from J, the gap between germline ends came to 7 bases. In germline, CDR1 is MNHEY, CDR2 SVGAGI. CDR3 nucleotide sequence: TGTGCCACCTACAGTGGAAACACCATATATTTT. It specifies CATYSGNTIYF.

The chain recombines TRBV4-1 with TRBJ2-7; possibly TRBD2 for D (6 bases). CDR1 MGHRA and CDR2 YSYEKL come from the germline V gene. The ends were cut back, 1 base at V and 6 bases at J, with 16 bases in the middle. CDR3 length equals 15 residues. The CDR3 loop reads CASSQASSRGSEQYF. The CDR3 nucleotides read TGCGCCAGCAGCCAAGCGAGCTCGCGGGGCAGCGAGCAGTACTTC.

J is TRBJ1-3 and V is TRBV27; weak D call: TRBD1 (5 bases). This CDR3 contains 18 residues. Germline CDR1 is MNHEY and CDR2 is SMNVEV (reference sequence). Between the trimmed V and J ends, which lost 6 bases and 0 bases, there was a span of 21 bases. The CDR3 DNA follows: TGTGCCAGCAGCCCCCTGGGACCGGGCGGATTCTCTGGAAACACCATATATTTT. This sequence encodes CASSPLGPGGFSGNTIYF.

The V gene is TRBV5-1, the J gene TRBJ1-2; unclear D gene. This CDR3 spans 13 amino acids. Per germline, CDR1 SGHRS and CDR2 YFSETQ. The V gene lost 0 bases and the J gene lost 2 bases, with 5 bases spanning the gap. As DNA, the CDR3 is TGCGCCAGCAGCTTGGGACGGAACTATGGCTACACCTTC. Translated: CASSLGRNYGYTF.

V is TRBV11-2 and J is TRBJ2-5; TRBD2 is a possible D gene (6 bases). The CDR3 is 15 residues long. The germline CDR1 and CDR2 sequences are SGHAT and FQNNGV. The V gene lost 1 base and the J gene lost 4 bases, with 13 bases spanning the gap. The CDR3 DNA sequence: TGTGCCAGCAGCTTAGGCGGAGGGCAGCGAGAGACCCAGTACTTC. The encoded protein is CASSLGGGQRETQYF.

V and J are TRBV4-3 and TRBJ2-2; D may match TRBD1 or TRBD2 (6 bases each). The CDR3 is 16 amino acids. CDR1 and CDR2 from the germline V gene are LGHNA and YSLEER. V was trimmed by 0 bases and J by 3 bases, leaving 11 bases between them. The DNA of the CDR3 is TGCGCCAGCAGCCAAGACTCGGGGGCGGACACCGGGGAGCTGTTTTTT. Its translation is CASSQDSGADTGELFF.

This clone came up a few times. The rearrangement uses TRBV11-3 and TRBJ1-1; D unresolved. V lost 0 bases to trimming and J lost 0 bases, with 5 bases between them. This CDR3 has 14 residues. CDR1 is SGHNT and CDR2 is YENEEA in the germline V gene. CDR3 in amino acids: CASSLEPLNTEAFF. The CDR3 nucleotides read TGTGCCAGCAGCTTAGAACCGCTGAACACTGAAGCTTTCTTT.

In DNA form, the CDR3 reads TGTGCCAGCAGCCCGTCTTGGAGGGATGGCTACACCTTC. This encodes CASSPSWRDGYTF. The chain carries TRBV4-2 and TRBJ1-2; D call uncertain. CDR1 LGHNA and CDR2 YNFKEQ come from the germline V gene. The CDR3 has 13 amino acids. Trimming took 4 bases from V and 6 from J, leaving 12 bases between them.

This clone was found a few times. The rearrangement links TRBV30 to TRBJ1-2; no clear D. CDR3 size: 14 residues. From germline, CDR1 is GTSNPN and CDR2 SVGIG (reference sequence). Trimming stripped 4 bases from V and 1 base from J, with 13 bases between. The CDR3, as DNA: TGTGCCTGGATGGGTCGGACGGTTAACTATGGCTACACCTTC. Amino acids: CAWMGRTVNYGYTF.

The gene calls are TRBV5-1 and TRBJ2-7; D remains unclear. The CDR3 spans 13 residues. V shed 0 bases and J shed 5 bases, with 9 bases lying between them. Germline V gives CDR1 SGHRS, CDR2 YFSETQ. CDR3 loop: CASSLDLGNEQYF. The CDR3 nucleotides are TGCGCCAGCAGCTTGGATTTGGGGAACGAGCAGTACTTC.

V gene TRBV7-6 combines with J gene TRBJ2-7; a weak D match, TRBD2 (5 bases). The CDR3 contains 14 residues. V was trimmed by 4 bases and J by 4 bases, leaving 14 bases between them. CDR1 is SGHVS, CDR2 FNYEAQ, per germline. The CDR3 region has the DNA TGTGCCAGCAGCTCCGTCCTCGGGGATTACGAGCAGTACTTC. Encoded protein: CASSSVLGDYEQYF.

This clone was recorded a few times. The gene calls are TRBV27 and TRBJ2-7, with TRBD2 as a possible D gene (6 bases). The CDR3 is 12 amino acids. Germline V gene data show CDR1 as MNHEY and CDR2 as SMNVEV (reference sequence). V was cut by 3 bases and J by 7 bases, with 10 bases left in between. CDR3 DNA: TGTGCCAGCAGTTTCTTCCGGGGGGAGCAGTACTTC. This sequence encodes CASSFFRGEQYF.

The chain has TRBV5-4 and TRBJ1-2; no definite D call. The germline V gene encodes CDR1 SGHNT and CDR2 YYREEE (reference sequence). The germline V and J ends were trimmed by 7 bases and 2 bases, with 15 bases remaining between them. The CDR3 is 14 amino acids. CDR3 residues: CASSLVGQNYGYTF. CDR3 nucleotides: TGTGCCAGCTCGTTAGTAGGGCAGAACTATGGCTACACCTTC.

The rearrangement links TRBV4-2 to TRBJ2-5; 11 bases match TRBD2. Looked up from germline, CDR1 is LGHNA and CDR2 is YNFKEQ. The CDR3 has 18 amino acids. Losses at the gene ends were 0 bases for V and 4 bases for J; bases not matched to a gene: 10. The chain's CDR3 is CASSQESSGGAGRETQYF. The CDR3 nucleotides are TGTGCCAGCAGCCAAGAGAGTAGCGGGGGGGCCGGGAGAGAGACCCAGTACTTC.

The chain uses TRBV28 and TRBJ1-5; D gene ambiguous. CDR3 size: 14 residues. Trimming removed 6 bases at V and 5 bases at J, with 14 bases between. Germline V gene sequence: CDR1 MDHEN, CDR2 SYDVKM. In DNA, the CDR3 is TGTGCCAGCAGCCGAGGCCTTCTTTATCAGCCCCAGCATTTT. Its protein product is CASSRGLLYQPQHF.

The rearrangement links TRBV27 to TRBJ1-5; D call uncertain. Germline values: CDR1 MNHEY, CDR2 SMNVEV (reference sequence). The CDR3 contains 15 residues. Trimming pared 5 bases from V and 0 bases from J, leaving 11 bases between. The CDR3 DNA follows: TGTGCCAGCAGTCCTGGACGGTTTAGCAATCAGCCCCAGCATTTT. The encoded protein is CASSPGRFSNQPQHF.

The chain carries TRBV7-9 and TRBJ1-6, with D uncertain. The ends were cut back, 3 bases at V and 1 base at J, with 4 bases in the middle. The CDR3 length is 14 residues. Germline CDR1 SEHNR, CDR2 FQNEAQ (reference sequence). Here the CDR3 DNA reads TGTGCCAGCAGCTTCGAATCCTATAATTCACCCCTCCACTTT. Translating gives CASSFESYNSPLHF. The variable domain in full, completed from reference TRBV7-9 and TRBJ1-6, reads DTGVSQNPRHKITKRGQNVTFRCDPISEHNRLYWYRQTLGQGPEFLTYFQNEAQLEKSRLLSDRFSAERPKGSFSTLEIQRTEQGDSAMYLCASSFESYNSPLHFGNGTRLTVT.

As DNA, the CDR3 is TGCAGCGCCGGCCTAGGGCTGGAGACCCAGTACTTC. This gives the protein CSAGLGLETQYF. The chain joins TRBV29-1 to TRBJ2-5; D is unresolved. The CDR3 runs 12 residues. CDR1 and CDR2 from the germline V gene are SQVTM and ANQGSEA. V was pared by 7 bases and J by 5 bases, with 14 bases between.

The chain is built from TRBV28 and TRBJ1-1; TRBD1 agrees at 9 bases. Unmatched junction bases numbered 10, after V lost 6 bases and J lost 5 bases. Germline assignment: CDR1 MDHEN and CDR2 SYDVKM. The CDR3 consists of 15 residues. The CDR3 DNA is TGTGCCAGCAGCTCACAGGACAGGGGTTTGACTGAAGCTTTCTTT. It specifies CASSSQDRGLTEAFF.

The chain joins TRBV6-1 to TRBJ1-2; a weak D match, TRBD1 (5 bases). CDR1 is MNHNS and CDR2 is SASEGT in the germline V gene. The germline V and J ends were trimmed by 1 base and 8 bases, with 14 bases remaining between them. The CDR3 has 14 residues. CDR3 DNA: TGTGCCAGCAGTGAAGAGGGCAGGGCGGCAGGCTACACCTTC. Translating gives CASSEEGRAAGYTF.

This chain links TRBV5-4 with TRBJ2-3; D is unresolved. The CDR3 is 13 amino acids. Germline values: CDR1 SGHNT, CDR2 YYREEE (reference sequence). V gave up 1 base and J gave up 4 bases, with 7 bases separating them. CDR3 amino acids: CASSLLGSDTQYF. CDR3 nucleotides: TGTGCCAGCAGCTTGCTGGGGTCAGATACGCAGTATTTT.

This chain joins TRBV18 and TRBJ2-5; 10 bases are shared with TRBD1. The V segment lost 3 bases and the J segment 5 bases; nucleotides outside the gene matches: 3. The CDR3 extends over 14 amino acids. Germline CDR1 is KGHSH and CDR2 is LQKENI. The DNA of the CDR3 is TGTGCCAGCTCACCCGACAGGGGGCCGGAGACCCAGTACTTC. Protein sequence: CASSPDRGPETQYF.

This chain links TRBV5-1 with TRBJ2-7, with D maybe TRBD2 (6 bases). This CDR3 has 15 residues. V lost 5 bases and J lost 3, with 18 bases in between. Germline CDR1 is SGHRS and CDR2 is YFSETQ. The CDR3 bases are TGCGCCAGCAGGGCCGGGACCCCGGGAGTCTACGAGCAGTACTTC. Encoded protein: CASRAGTPGVYEQYF.